This T cell receptor (beta chain) appears in the sequencing data of a study of T cell repertoires in cytomegalovirus infection (dated by TCRdb to about 2019). About the study as a whole: The peptide stimulations were aimed at well-studied HLA-B-restricted epitopes as well as recently identified HLA-C-restricted CMV epitopes, whose presentation resists viral immunomodulation. Because public TCR beta signatures pointed to carriage of CMV infection together with the matching HLA type, the HLA type of each donor mattered for the analysis. What the authors observed across the whole study: In both this cohort and an independent cohort of approximately 350 donors, the cumulative frequency of public TCR beta family members distinguished carriers of CMV infection plus the relevant HLA type. In the ex vivo response, HLA-C-restricted CMV-specific TCR beta clonotypes were dominant, and in two of eight donors the single most frequent clonotype came from this HLA-C-restricted group.

For this clonotype: Its antigen target is currently unknown. Per-nucleotide qualities are absent, and no much larger clonotype sits a single base away.

Trimming costs V 2 bases and J 3 bases, and their ends lie 12 bases apart. The CDR3 sequence holds 15 residues, the cysteine and phenylalanine included. The kept DNA is CDR3 alone, 45 bases in frame from the first base. CDR1 and CDR2 (SGDLS, YYNGEE) derive from the germline V gene. Taken with the paper, the label for treatment or condition translates to: in vitro stimulation with specific CMV peptide epitopes to enrich CMV-specific T cells. The instrument was an Illumina HiSeq 1500. TCRdb took the public reads, trimmed them with fastp at Q25, ran MiXCR for clone calling and kept in-frame beta chains. A single entry per CDR3 protein holds the most common genes and DNA from its merged rows. This sample comprises approximately 30,000 distinct CDR3 sequences, about 19% of them detected only once. The ten largest clonotypes hold roughly 80% of the sample.

The chain links TRBV9 with TRBJ2-1; matching of 6 bases hints at TRBD2 as the D gene. This specimen consisted of CD8+ T cells from cultured PBMCs, obtained from culture after CMV antigen stimulation. This TCR came from a human donor in good health (CMV status not recorded). Some clones in this sample may be carry-over from other donors' samples. CDR3 protein: CASSVGYGSYNEQFF. In nucleotides, the sequence is TGTGCCAGCAGCGTCGGGTACGGGAGCTACAATGAGCAGTTCTTC.